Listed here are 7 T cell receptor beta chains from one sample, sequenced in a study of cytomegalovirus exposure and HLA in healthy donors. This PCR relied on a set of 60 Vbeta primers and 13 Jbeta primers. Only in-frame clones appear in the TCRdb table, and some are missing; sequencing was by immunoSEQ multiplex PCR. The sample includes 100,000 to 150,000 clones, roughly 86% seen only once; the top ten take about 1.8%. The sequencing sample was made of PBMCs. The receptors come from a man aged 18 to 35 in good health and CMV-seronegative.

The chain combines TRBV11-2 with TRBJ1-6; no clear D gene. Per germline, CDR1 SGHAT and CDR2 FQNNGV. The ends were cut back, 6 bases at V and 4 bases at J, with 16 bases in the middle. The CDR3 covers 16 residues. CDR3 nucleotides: TGTGCCAGCAGTCCGGCGGCCGGGGTTTATAATTCACCCCTCCACTTT. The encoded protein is CASSPAAGVYNSPLHF.

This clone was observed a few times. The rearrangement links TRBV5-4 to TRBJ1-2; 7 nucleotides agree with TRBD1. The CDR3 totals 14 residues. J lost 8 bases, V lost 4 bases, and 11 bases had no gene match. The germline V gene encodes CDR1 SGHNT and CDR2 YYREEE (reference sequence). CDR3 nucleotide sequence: TGTGCCAGCAGCGGAAACAGGGGTGTGTACGGCTACACCTTC. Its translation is CASSGNRGVYGYTF.

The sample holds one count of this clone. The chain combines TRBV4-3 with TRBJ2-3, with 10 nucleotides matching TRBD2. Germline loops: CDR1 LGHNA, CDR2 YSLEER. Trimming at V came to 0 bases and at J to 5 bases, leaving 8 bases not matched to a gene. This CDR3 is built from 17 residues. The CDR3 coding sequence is TGCGCCAGCAGCCAAGATCCAGCGGGGGGGCCCCGAGATACGCAGTATTTT. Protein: CASSQDPAGGPRDTQYF.

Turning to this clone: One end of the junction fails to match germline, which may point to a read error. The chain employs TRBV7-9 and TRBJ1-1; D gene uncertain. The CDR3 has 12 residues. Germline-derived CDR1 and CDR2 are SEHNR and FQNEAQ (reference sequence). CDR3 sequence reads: CSSSPMNTEAFF. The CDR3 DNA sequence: TGTTCCAGCAGCCCCATGAACACTGAAGCTTTCTTT. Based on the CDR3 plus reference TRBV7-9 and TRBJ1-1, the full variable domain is DTGVSQNPRHKITKRGQNVTFRCDPISEHNRLYWYRQTLGQGPEFLTYFQNEAQLEKSRLLSDRFSAERPKGSFSTLEIQRTEQGDSAMYLCSSSPMNTEAFFGQGTRLTVV.

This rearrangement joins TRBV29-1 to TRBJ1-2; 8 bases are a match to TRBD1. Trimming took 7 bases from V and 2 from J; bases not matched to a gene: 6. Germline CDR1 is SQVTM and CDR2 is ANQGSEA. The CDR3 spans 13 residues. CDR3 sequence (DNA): TGCAGCGCCACAGGGGGAGGAAACTATGGCTACACCTTC. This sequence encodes CSATGGGNYGYTF.

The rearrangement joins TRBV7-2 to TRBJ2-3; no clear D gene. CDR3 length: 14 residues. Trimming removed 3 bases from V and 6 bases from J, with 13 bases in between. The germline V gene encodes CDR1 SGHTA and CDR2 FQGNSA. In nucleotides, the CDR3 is TGTGCCAGCAGCTTTTATCAGTCAACGGATACGCAGTATTTT. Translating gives CASSFYQSTDTQYF.

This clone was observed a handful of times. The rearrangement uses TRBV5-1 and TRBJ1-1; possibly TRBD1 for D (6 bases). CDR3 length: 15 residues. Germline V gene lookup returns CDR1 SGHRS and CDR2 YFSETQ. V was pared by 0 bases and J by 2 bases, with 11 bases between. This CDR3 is CASSLVDSRNTEAFF. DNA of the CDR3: TGCGCCAGCAGCTTGGTGGACAGTCGAAACACTGAAGCTTTCTTT.